The 8 T cell receptor beta chains below come from one sample, sequenced in a study of OX40 agonist ivuxolimab in advanced cancers. Here immunoSEQ multiplex PCR was the method, and the copy in TCRdb shows in-frame clones only, minus some. Of around 26,000 clones detected, roughly 91% appear once; the ten largest clones hold 49%. The sample was CD4+ or CD8+ T cells sorted from blood, taken in a trial of the OX40 agonist ivuxolimab. All receptors come from an adult with an advanced solid tumor such as melanoma, head and neck, liver or kidney cancer.

The chain links TRBV7-6 to TRBJ2-2, with TRBD2 matching 10 bases. CDR3 length equals 15 residues. Germline V CDR1 and CDR2: SGHVS, FNYEAQ. V shed 6 bases, J shed 4 bases, and the junction held 5 bases outside the gene matches. The CDR3 bases are TGTGCCAGCAGTCTAGCGGGAGCTTCCACCGGGGAGCTGTTTTTT. Encoded protein: CASSLAGASTGELFF.

This clone was observed a few times. The V and J genes are TRBV29-1 and TRBJ1-1, with 8 positions matching TRBD1. The CDR3 spans 15 residues. Per germline, CDR1 SQVTM and CDR2 ANQGSEA. Trimming took 6 bases from V and 3 from J; bases not matched to a gene: 12. This CDR3 reads CSVADRGGVDTEAFF. For the CDR3, the DNA is TGCAGCGTGGCAGACAGGGGAGGGGTAGACACTGAAGCTTTCTTT.

The chain combines TRBV10-3 with TRBJ2-5; the D gene is possibly TRBD1 (5 bases). CDR3 length equals 15 residues. The germline V gene has CDR1 ENHRY and CDR2 SYGVKD. V shed 3 bases and J shed 2 bases, with 13 bases lying between them. The CDR3 sequence is CAISDRRVYQETQYF. CDR3 coding DNA: TGTGCCATCAGTGATCGCAGGGTTTATCAAGAGACCCAGTACTTC.

V and J are TRBV11-1 and TRBJ1-1; D is ambiguous. Germline V gene sequence: CDR1 SGHAT, CDR2 FQDESV (reference sequence). The V end was cut by 5 bases, the J end by 1 base, with 8 bases between. The CDR3 length is 13 residues. This CDR3 reads CASSHTSNTEAFF. CDR3 nucleotide sequence: TGTGCCAGCAGCCACACCTCGAACACTGAAGCTTTCTTT.

The genes are TRBV5-1 and TRBJ2-5, with 7 bases identical to TRBD2. The DNA end is more similar to TRBJ2-7, so the J call may be wrong. The CDR3 spans 16 residues. Looked up from germline, CDR1 is SGHRS and CDR2 is YFSETQ. CDR3 protein: CASSLAAGEFSYEQYF. The CDR3 nucleotides read TGCGCCAGCAGCTTGGCCGCGGGAGAGTTTTCCTACGAGCAGTACTTC.

Here the CDR3 reads CASSLSHQRGQETQYF. The CDR3, as DNA: TGTGCCAGCAGTTTATCGCACCAGAGGGGGCAAGAGACCCAGTACTTC. V gene TRBV27 combines with J gene TRBJ2-5, with D possibly TRBD1 on 6 matching bases. This CDR3 is 16 amino acids long. Looked up from germline, CDR1 is MNHEY and CDR2 is SMNVEV (reference sequence). V shed 0 bases and J shed 2 bases, with 13 bases lying between them.

V gene TRBV7-9 combines with J gene TRBJ1-2, with D possibly matching TRBD1 (6 bases). The CDR3 length is 16 residues. V was shortened by 1 base and J by 8 bases, with 20 bases between the two germline ends. Looked up from germline, CDR1 is SEHNR and CDR2 is FQNEAQ (reference sequence). CDR3 sequence: CASSLGSTAEGGGYTF. In DNA form, the CDR3 reads TGTGCCAGCAGCTTAGGGTCCACGGCCGAGGGGGGAGGCTACACCTTC.

On this clone itself: The sample contains more than one DNA sequence encoding this CDR3. The chain is built from TRBV6-1 and TRBJ2-5, with D possibly being TRBD1 or TRBD2 (5 bases each). Trimming stripped 6 bases from V and 5 bases from J, with 16 bases between. Germline V gene data show CDR1 as MNHNS and CDR2 as SASEGT. The CDR3 runs to 14 residues. The CDR3 region has the DNA TGTGCCAGCAGCCCCGGTGTGGGACGGGAGACCCAGTACTTC. This encodes CASSPGVGRETQYF.